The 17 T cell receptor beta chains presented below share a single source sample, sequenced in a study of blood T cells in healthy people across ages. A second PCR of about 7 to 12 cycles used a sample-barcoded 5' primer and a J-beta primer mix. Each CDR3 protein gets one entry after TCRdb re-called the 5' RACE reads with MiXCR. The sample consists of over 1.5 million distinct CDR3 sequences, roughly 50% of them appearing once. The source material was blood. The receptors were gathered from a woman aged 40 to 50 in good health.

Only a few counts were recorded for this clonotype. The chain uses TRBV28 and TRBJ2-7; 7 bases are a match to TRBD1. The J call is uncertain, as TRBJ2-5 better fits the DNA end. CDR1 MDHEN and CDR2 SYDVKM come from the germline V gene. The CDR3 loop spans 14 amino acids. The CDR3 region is CASNLQGVRETQYF. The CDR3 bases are TGTGCCAGCAATCTCCAGGGGGTTCGGGAGACCCAGTACTTC.

CDR3 residues: CASSQTGLANEQFF. The CDR3 region has the DNA TGTGCCAGCAGCCAGACCGGACTAGCCAATGAGCAGTTCTTC. The V and J genes are TRBV28 and TRBJ2-1; 8 bases map to TRBD2. Germline V CDR1 and CDR2: MDHEN, SYDVKM. The V gene end was trimmed by 6 bases and the J gene end by 6 bases; junction bases not matched to a gene: 7. The length of the CDR3 is 14 residues.

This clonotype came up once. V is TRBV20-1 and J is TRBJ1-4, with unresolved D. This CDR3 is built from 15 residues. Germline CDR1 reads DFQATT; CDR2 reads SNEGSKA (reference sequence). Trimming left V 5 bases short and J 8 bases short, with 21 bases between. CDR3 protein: CSAGLGPRTREKLFF. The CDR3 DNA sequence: TGCAGTGCTGGACTAGGACCGCGGACTAGGGAAAAACTGTTTTTT.

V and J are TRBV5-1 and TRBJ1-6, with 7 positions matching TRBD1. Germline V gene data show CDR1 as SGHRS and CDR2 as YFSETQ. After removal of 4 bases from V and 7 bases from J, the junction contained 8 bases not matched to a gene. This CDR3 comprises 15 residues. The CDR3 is CASSPQDRRNSPLHF. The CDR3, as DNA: TGCGCCAGCAGCCCCCAGGACAGGAGAAATTCACCCCTCCACTTT.

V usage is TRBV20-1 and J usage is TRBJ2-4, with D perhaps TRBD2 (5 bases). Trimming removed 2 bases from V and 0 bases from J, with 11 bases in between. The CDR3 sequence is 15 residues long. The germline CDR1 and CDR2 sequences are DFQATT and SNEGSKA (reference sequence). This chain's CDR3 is CSARLALPAKNIQYF. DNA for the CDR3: TGCAGTGCTAGACTAGCCCTCCCAGCCAAAAACATTCAGTACTTC.

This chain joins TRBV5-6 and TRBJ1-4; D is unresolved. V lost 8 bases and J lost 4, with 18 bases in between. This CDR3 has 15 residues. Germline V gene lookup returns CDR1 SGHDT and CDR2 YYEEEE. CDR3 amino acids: CASKLGSTNNEKLFF. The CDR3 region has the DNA TGTGCCAGTAAACTAGGGTCAACTAATAATGAAAAACTGTTTTTT.

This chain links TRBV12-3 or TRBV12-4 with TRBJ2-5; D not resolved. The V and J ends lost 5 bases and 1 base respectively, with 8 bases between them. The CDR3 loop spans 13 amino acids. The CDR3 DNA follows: TGTGCCAGCAGTGTATGGAGCCAAGAGACCCAGTACTTC. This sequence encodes CASSVWSQETQYF.

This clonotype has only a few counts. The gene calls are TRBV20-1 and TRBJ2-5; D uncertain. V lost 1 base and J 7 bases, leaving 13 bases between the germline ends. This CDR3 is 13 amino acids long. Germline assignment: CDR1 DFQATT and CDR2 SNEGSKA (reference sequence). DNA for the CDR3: TGCAGTGCTAGAGTCAGCTACCCGGGGACCCAGTACTTC. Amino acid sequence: CSARVSYPGTQYF.

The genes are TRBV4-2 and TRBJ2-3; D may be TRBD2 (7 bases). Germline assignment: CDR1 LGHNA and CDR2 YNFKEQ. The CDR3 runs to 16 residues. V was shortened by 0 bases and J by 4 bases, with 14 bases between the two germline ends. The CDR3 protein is CASSQDWGGQSDTQYF. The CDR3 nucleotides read TGTGCCAGCAGCCAAGACTGGGGGGGGCAGTCAGATACGCAGTATTTT.

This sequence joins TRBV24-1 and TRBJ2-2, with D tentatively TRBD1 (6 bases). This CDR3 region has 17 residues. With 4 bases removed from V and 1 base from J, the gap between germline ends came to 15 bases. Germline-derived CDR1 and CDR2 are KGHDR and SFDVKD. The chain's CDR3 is CATSEPLGQENTGELFF. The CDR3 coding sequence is TGTGCCACCAGTGAACCACTGGGACAAGAGAACACCGGGGAGCTGTTTTTT.

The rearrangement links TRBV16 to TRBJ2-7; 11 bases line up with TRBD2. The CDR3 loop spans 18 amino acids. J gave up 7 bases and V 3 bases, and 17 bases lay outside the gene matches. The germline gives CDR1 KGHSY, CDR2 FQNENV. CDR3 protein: CASSQGLAARKPYNEQYF. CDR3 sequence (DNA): TGTGCCAGCAGCCAGGGACTAGCGGCTCGAAAACCTTACAATGAGCAGTACTTC.

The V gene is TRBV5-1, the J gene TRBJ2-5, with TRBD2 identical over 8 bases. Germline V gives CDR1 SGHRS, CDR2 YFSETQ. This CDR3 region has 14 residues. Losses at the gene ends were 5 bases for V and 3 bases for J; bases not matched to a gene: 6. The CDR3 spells CASRLRGVEETQYF. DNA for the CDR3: TGCGCCAGCAGGTTGCGGGGGGTGGAAGAGACCCAGTACTTC.

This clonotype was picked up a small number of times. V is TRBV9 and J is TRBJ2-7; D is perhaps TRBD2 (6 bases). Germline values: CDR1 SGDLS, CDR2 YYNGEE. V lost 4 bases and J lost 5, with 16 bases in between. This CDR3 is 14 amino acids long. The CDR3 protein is CASSPRLVFNEQYF. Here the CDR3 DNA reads TGTGCCAGCAGCCCCCGACTAGTTTTCAACGAGCAGTACTTC.

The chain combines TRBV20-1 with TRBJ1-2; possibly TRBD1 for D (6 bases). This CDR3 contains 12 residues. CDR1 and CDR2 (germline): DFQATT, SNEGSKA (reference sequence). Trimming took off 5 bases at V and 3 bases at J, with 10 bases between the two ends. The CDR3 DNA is TGCAGTGCTCCGGACAGAGACTATGGCTACACCTTC. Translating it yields CSAPDRDYGYTF.

The CDR3 reads CSAAREGYTDTQYF. The CDR3, as DNA: TGCAGTGCTGCCCGGGAGGGATACACAGATACGCAGTATTTT. This sequence joins TRBV20-1 and TRBJ2-3; 8 positions match TRBD2. CDR1 and CDR2 from the germline V gene are DFQATT and SNEGSKA (reference sequence). The V segment lost 5 bases and the J segment 2 bases; nucleotides outside the gene matches: 6. The length of the CDR3 is 14 residues.

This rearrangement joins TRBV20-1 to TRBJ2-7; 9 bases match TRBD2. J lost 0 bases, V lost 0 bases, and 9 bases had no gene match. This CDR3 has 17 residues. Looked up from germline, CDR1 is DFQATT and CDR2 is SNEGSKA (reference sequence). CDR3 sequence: CSARDPAGGTLSYEQYF. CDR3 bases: TGCAGTGCTAGAGATCCAGCGGGGGGAACCCTCTCCTACGAGCAGTACTTC.

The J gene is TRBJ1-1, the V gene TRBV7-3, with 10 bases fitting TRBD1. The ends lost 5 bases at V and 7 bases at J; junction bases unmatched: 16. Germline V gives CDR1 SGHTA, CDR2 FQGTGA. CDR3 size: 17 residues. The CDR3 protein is CASSHLGGGQGSLEAFF. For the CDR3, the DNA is TGTGCCAGCAGCCACCTAGGGGGGGGACAGGGGAGCCTTGAAGCTTTCTTT. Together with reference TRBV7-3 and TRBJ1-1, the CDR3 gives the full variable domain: GAGVSQTPSNKVTEKGKYVELRCDPISGHTALYWYRQSLGQGPEFLIYFQGTGAADDSGLPNDRFFAVRPEGSVSTLKIQRTERGDSAVYLCASSHLGGGQGSLEAFFGQGTRLTVV.